The present entry profiles one T cell receptor beta chain with its context. No antigen is known for it. The input lacks base qualities; no much larger clone sits a single base away. The library was obtained by 5' RACE. Sequencing took place on an Illumina HiSeq 2500. A second about 7 to 12 cycle PCR used a sample-barcoded 5' primer and a J-beta primer mix. Each TCR beta cDNA molecule received a unique molecular identifier from a template-switch 5' adaptor carrying 12 random nucleotides. At least 2.5 million CDR3-containing paired-end reads were obtained from each sample. The Mint cDNA synthesis kit, primed by a TRBC-specific oligonucleotide, was used to synthesize first-strand cDNA from all RNA. After uracil-DNA glycosylase treatment, a first 18-cycle PCR used universal primers M1SS and BC2_uni_R on all cDNA. For the original study's pipeline: Each sample was normalized by randomly selecting 1 million high-quality reads, each carrying a distinct molecular identifier. Instead of being binned into consensus sequences, reads with shared molecular identifiers were discarded. MiTCR, set to a Q25 quality threshold and the strictest error-elimination algorithm, was used for CDR3 identification, clonotype clustering and error correction. Lower-bound total TCR beta diversity was estimated with a nonparametric unseen species model using Euler transformation. The public reads were reanalyzed by TCRdb: fastp trimming at Q25, MiXCR alignment, in-frame beta chains only. Every CDR3 protein is listed once, alongside the most common genes and DNA of its rows. The V and J calls reflect TCRdb's pipeline rather than the authors' work. The sample includes some 1,000,000 distinct CDR3 sequences, with about 25% observed a single time. The top ten constitute around 0.75% of the sample.

V lost 5 bases and J lost 9 bases; the stretch between them is 17 bases long. The germline V gene specifies MDHEN as CDR1 and SYDVKM as CDR2. The cysteine opens and the phenylalanine closes a CDR3 of 14 amino acids. The entry retains the CDR3 DNA only, 42 bases that are in frame from base 1. The data are from a study of blood T cells in healthy people across ages (dated by TCRdb to the mid-2010s). About the full investigation: Template switching captured roughly one uniquely barcoded TCR beta cDNA molecule per two T cells in model experiments. Age-related changes in TCR beta repertoire diversity were measured in the study by deep sequencing normalized with unique cDNA molecular identifiers. The donors were split into four age groups: young (average about 15 years), middle-aged (more than 35), aged (roughly 65) and long-lived (about 82). For two donors (one aged 18 to 30 and one aged 80 or older), the study analyzed two additional independent replicas of 1 million unique cDNA reads from the same blood draw.

General conclusions and limits of the study: Because the CMV infection status of the donors was unknown, age-related changes in expanded clonotypes may potentially have been confounded. Conclusive comparison of naive and antigen-experienced compartments was prevented by the profiling of bulk unsorted PBMCs. Observed TCR beta diversity per million T cells fell roughly linearly with age, and a significant reduction was already apparent by age about 38. Compared with the aged group, the long-lived group had more naive CD4+ T cells, fewer expanded clones and increased TCR diversity, suggesting age selection. Estimates of total diversity from one million sequenced T cells were regarded as lower bounds and underestimates. There was a strong correlation between observed TCR beta diversity and the percentage of naive T cells measured by flow cytometry.

Systemically healthy Caucasian individuals from Russia, some 38 in total and aged about 6 to 95 years, were included as donors. Each donor gave around 9.9 milliliters of peripheral blood, collected into EDTA-treated Vacutainer tubes. Ficoll-Paque density-gradient centrifugation was used to isolate PBMCs, with at least 6.5 million per sample. Total RNA was extracted from PBMCs with Trizol reagent, with at least 6 micrograms obtained per sample. For every donor, flow cytometry on a PBMC aliquot measured the percentage of naive CD45RAhigh/CD27high T cells. These data were likewise used in another study, on T cells of mothers and their children. That second publication adds: Nine systemically healthy Caucasian individuals, comprising three mothers and their six children, were included as donors. cDNA synthesis consumed the entire amount of extracted RNA, loaded at roughly 1.5 ug RNA in each 15 ul reaction. In the second PCR, the M1S primer introduced both the sample barcodes and 2-4 random nucleotides. Over 8.5 million TCR beta CDR3 reads were obtained for each mother, and around 2.7 million reads were obtained for each child. Thymic selection similarly shapes TCR recombination output in related and unrelated pairs, with minor effect from inherited differences. Normalized repertoire overlap in related mother-child pairs was always slightly higher than in unrelated mother-child pairs, but the difference was never significant. Persistent microchimeric T cell clones were not detected, at a sensitivity of 95 to 100 clones per million clonotypes. To look for features that set related mother-child pairs apart from unrelated individuals, the researchers ran deep NGS to compare the TCR beta repertoires of mothers and children. Mothers averaged roughly 36 +/- 4 years of age and children averaged about 10 +/- 4 years. After adapter ligation with NEBNext reagents, the libraries were sequenced on Illumina HiSeq 2000 with 100+100 nt paired-end reads. Mother and child libraries were prepared a month apart and sequenced in separate runs to prevent cross-contamination. Each donor had between about 450,000 and 2,200,000 distinct TCR beta clonotypes identified. Naive TCR beta clonotypes were estimated from low-frequency clonotypes matched to each donor's FACS-determined naive share, without sorting.

Sequenced material: blood. The chain couples TRBV28 to TRBJ2-1, with a tentative D gene TRBD2 over 6 matching bases. The TCR sequence derives from a girl between 2 and 10 years old in good health. The CDR3 here reads CASSARLGESEQFF. The bases are TGTGCCAGCAGTGCCCGACTAGGGGAGAGTGAGCAGTTCTTC.